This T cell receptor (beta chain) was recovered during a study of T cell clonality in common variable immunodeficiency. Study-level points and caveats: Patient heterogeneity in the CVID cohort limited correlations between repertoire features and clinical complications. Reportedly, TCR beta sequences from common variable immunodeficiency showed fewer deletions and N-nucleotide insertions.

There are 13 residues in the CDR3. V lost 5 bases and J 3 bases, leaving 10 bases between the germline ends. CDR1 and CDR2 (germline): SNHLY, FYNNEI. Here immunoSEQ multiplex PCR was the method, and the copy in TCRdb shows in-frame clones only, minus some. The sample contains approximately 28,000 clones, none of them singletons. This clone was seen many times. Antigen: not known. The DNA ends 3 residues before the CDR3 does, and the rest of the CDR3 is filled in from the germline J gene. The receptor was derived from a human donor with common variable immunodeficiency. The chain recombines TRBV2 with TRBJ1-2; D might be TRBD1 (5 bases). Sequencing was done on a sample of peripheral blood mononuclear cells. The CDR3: CASSLQGDYGYTF. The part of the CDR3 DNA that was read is TGTGCCAGCAGTCTTCAGGGTGACTATGGC.